This T cell receptor (beta chain) was sequenced during a study of blood T cell repertoires in COVID-19. Germline V lookup: CDR1 SGDLS, CDR2 YYNGEE. The length of the CDR3 is 11 residues. Between the trimmed V and J ends, which lost 3 bases and 13 bases, there was a span of 11 bases. Only in-frame clones appear in the TCRdb table, and some are missing; sequencing was by immunoSEQ multiplex PCR. The sample lists some 100,000 clones; about nine tenths were seen once. The rearrangement links TRBV9 to TRBJ2-1; possibly TRBD1 for D (6 bases). The TCR comes from a human donor with active COVID-19. The donor label of this sample is uncertain. The sample consisted of peripheral blood. The CDR3 region is CASSGDKDQFF. CDR3 DNA sequence: TGTGCCAGCAGCGGGGACAAGGATCAGTTCTTC.